This TCR beta chain was profiled in a study of blood T cell repertoires in COVID-19. The germline V gene has CDR1 MNHNS and CDR2 SASEGT. The ends lost 4 bases at V and 2 bases at J; junction bases unmatched: 8. This CDR3 contains 16 residues. Authors' processing steps: Nucleated cell number was recorded as an estimate derived from reference gene primer amplification. Data came from immunoSEQ multiplex PCR; TCRdb stores just in-frame clones and leaves some out. That table supplies the V and J calls and clone size; D and trimming were determined from the DNA. The sample has 200,000 to 250,000 clones, 82% seen once. Enrollment of patients from Seattle took place during active infection, with longitudinal follow-up.

The clonotype was recovered from a woman older than 75 with COVID-19, enrolled during active disease. The genes are TRBV6-1 and TRBJ2-3; 8 nucleotides align to TRBD2. Sequencing used peripheral blood. The CDR3 nucleotides read TGTGCCAGCAGTGTTTTCAGCGGGGGCATCACAGATACGCAGTATTTT. It codes for CASSVFSGGITDTQYF.